This T cell receptor beta chain was observed in a study of OX40 agonist ivuxolimab in advanced cancers. Study information: Given to patients was ivuxolimab, an agonistic anti-OX40 (CD134) antibody.

Study conclusions and caveats: Some nonresponders additionally presented with little normalized T-cell clonal expansion.

This CDR3 has 15 amino acids. V was clipped by 5 bases and J by 5 bases, with 16 bases between them. Germline CDR1 SEHNR, CDR2 FQNEAQ (reference sequence). With respect to this clone: What it binds is unknown.

The assay was immunoSEQ multiplex PCR, and TCRdb's table has in-frame clones only and misses some. The sample yields approximately 18,000 clones, around 70% seen once. This chain connects TRBV7-9 to TRBJ1-5, with D possibly matching TRBD1 (6 bases). The source of this sequence is an adult with an advanced solid tumor such as melanoma, head and neck, liver or kidney cancer. Sequences were derived from CD4+ or CD8+ T cells sorted from blood, sampled in a trial of the OX40 agonist ivuxolimab. The CDR3 DNA is TGTGCCAGCAGCGGTACAGGGCGAATTGATCAGCCCCAGCATTTT. Protein: CASSGTGRIDQPQHF.